Following are 23 T cell receptor beta chains from one sample sequenced in a study of blood T cell repertoires in COVID-19. Using immunoSEQ multiplex PCR, the repertoire was profiled, and TCRdb retains in-frame clones only, with some absent. The table includes about 240,000 clones, around 83% detected once. Material: peripheral blood. These receptors originate from a woman in her sixties or seventies with active or convalescent COVID-19.

The chain links TRBV3-1 (or the pseudogene TRBV3-2) to TRBJ2-1, with 7 bases lining up with TRBD2. Germline trimming cut 0 bases from V and 3 bases from J; bases unmatched to any gene: 8. CDR1 LGHDT and CDR2 YNNKEL come from the germline V gene (reference sequence). The CDR3 extends over 17 amino acids. CDR3 protein: CASSQDPPSGGYNEQFF. DNA for the CDR3: TGTGCCAGCAGCCAAGATCCCCCTAGCGGAGGCTACAATGAGCAGTTCTTC.

The chain combines TRBV2 with TRBJ2-5; 9 bases map to TRBD1. The junction had 12 bases not matched to a gene; V was cut back by 5 bases and J by 5 bases. Germline CDR1 and CDR2: SNHLY and FYNNEI. The length of the CDR3 is 16 residues. In DNA form, the CDR3 reads TGTGCCAGCAGTCCAAACAGGGGGCCGGGTTGGGAGACCCAGTACTTC. Translating gives CASSPNRGPGWETQYF. The whole variable domain, filled in from reference TRBV2 and TRBJ2-5, reads EPEVTQTPSHQVTQMGQEVILRCVPISNHLYFYWYRQILGQKVEFLVSFYNNEISEKSEIFDDQFSVERPDGSNFTLKIRSTKLEDSAMYFCASSPNRGPGWETQYFGPGTRLLVL.

This chain connects TRBV12-3 or TRBV12-4 to TRBJ2-1; tentatively, D is TRBD1 (5 bases). This CDR3 region has 13 residues. V lost 5 bases and J 7 bases, leaving 12 bases between the germline ends. In DNA, the CDR3 is TGTGCCAGCAGTCCCCCCCAGGGTAATGAGCAGTTCTTC. It encodes CASSPPQGNEQFF.

The DNA of the CDR3 is TGTGCCAGCAGGGTGACAGGGAACTCCTACAATGAGCAGTTCTTC. It translates to CASRVTGNSYNEQFF. The chain combines TRBV28 with TRBJ2-1; 7 bases are shared with TRBD1. CDR3 length equals 15 residues. CDR1 MDHEN and CDR2 SYDVKM come from the germline V gene. The junction had 5 bases not matched to a gene; V was cut back by 6 bases and J by 0 bases.

This clone has just a few counts. This chain uses TRBV5-6 with TRBJ1-4; the D is unclear. Germline loops: CDR1 SGHDT, CDR2 YYEEEE. The CDR3 contains 14 residues. Trimming removed 0 bases at V and 2 bases at J, with 5 bases between. DNA for the CDR3: TGTGCCAGCAGCTTGGTCCAGACTAATGAAAAACTGTTTTTT. Amino acids: CASSLVQTNEKLFF.

This clone was counted a single time. The chain has TRBV18 and TRBJ2-6; D perhaps matches TRBD2 (6 bases). Trimming took 3 bases from V and 1 from J, leaving 10 bases between them. Germline V gene lookup returns CDR1 KGHSH and CDR2 LQKENI. This CDR3 comprises 16 residues. The CDR3 bases are TGTGCCAGCTCACCCAGCGGGCCATCTGGGGCCAACGTCCTGACTTTC. It yields the protein CASSPSGPSGANVLTF.

A few counts support this clone. The V and J genes are TRBV5-1 and TRBJ2-3, with TRBD2 matching 14 bases. V lost 4 bases and J lost 0; bases outside the gene matches: 13. Germline values: CDR1 SGHRS, CDR2 YFSETQ. The CDR3 is 20 amino acids. CDR3 DNA: TGCGCCAGCAGCCCTCGGGGACTAGCGGGGGAGGTCCCTAGCACAGATACGCAGTATTTT. Protein product: CASSPRGLAGEVPSTDTQYF.

There are many counts of this clone. The V gene is TRBV19, the J gene TRBJ1-1; 7 nucleotides line up with TRBD1. The germline gives CDR1 LNHDA, CDR2 SQIVND (reference sequence). The CDR3 length is 15 residues. After removal of 7 bases from V and 1 base from J, the junction contained 9 bases not matched to a gene. This CDR3 reads CASTSLQGGNTEAFF. CDR3 DNA: TGTGCCAGTACCTCACTCCAGGGGGGGAACACTGAAGCTTTCTTT.

On this clone: One end of the junction fails to match germline, which may point to a read error. V gene TRBV7-7 combines with J gene TRBJ2-5; 8 bases are shared with TRBD2. Per germline, CDR1 SSHAT and CDR2 FNYEAQ (reference sequence). This CDR3 is built from 14 residues. The CDR3 sequence: CASSPGGARETQYF. The CDR3 nucleotides read TGTGCTAGCAGCCCCGGGGGGGCCCGGGAGACCCAGTACTTC.

V gene TRBV18 combines with J gene TRBJ1-3; TRBD1 agrees at 7 bases. CDR3 length: 16 amino acids. Germline assignment: CDR1 KGHSH and CDR2 LQKENI. Trimming cost V 3 bases and J 0 bases; bases outside gene matches: 5. The CDR3 nucleotides read TGTGCCAGCTCACCGACAGGGCTAAACTCTGGAAACACCATATATTTT. This codes for CASSPTGLNSGNTIYF.

This clone has only a few counts. This sequence joins TRBV6-9 and TRBJ2-1, with a possible D match to TRBD1 (5 bases). V lost 5 bases and J lost 7, with 24 bases in between. Per the germline V gene, CDR1 is MNHGY and CDR2 is SVAAGI. The CDR3 runs 17 residues. The CDR3 DNA follows: TGTGCCAGCAGTCACGATGAACGGACAACCCTGGGTAATGAGCAGTTCTTC. Protein: CASSHDERTTLGNEQFF.

The V call is TRBV14, the J call TRBJ2-7; D is possibly TRBD1 (6 bases). This CDR3 has 17 amino acids. Germline lookup yields CDR1 SGHDN and CDR2 FVKESK. Trimming stripped 3 bases from V and 0 bases from J, with 18 bases between. The CDR3 DNA reads as TGTGCCAGCAGCCACCCAAAACAGGGAAGGGACTCCTACGAGCAGTACTTC. Protein sequence: CASSHPKQGRDSYEQYF.

The chain joins TRBV5-1 to TRBJ1-4, with a possible D match to TRBD1 (5 bases). CDR1 SGHRS and CDR2 YFSETQ come from the germline V gene. Deletions cut 0 bases from V and 3 bases from J, with 9 bases between. This CDR3 has 15 amino acids. The CDR3 sequence: CASSLARASNEKLFF. CDR3 bases: TGCGCCAGCAGCTTGGCCAGGGCCTCTAATGAAAAACTGTTTTTT. The full variable domain, rest sourced from reference TRBV5-1 and TRBJ1-4, is KAGVTQTPRYLIKTRGQQVTLSCSPISGHRSVSWYQQTPGQGLQFLFEYFSETQRNKGNFPGRFSGRQFSNSRSEMNVSTLELGDSALYLCASSLARASNEKLFFGSGTQLSVL.

The chain carries TRBV4-2 and TRBJ1-4, with a possible D match to TRBD1 (6 bases). Germline V gene data show CDR1 as LGHNA and CDR2 as YNFKEQ. Deletions cut 4 bases from V and 7 bases from J, with 10 bases between. The CDR3 sequence is 13 residues long. This CDR3 is CASSPGHVEKLFF. CDR3 nucleotides: TGTGCCAGCAGCCCGGGACATGTTGAAAAACTGTTTTTT.

J is TRBJ1-2 and V is TRBV7-8, with TRBD1 as a possible D gene (6 bases). The CDR3 spans 16 residues. The V end was cut by 4 bases, the J end by 1 base, with 16 bases between. The V gene's germline CDR1 is SGHVS and CDR2 FQNEAQ. The CDR3 sequence is CASSYTGTQVNYGYTF. CDR3 DNA sequence: TGTGCCAGCAGCTATACCGGGACACAGGTTAACTATGGCTACACCTTC.

V is TRBV7-2 and J is TRBJ2-3; weak D call: TRBD2 (6 bases). Germline CDR1 SGHTA, CDR2 FQGNSA. The CDR3 spans 12 residues. The ends were cut back, 4 bases at V and 11 bases at J, with 13 bases in the middle. CDR3 DNA: TGTGCCAGCAGCTCCCCCCCCGGGGGGCAGTATTTT. As protein: CASSSPPGGQYF. Full variable domain (remainder filled in from reference TRBV7-2 and TRBJ2-3): GAGVSQSPSNKVTEKGKDVELRCDPISGHTALYWYRQSLGQGLEFLIYFQGNSAPDKSGLPSDRFSAERTGGSVSTLTIQRTQQEDSAVYLCASSSPPGGQYFGPGTRLTVL.

This clone was seen a handful of times. V and J are TRBV27 and TRBJ1-2, with 7 bases aligning to TRBD1. From germline, CDR1 is MNHEY and CDR2 SMNVEV (reference sequence). Germline trimming cut 6 bases from V and 4 bases from J; bases unmatched to any gene: 8. This CDR3 comprises 14 residues. In DNA form, the CDR3 reads TGTGCCAGCAGAACGACAGGGAGAGGCTATGGCTACACCTTC. Its protein is CASRTTGRGYGYTF.

In this sample, this clone turned up once. J is TRBJ2-1 and V is TRBV3-1 (or the pseudogene TRBV3-2); 9 nucleotides agree with TRBD1. With 2 bases clipped from V and 4 bases from J, the junction kept 15 bases outside the gene matches. The CDR3 is made up of 19 amino acids. The germline V gene encodes CDR1 LGHDT and CDR2 YNNKEL (reference sequence). The DNA for the CDR3 is TGTGCCAGCAGCCAAAGACTTCCCCTCCGGGACAGGGTTTACAATGAGCAGTTCTTC. Protein product: CASSQRLPLRDRVYNEQFF.

The chain couples TRBV5-1 to TRBJ2-7; 13 bases are a match to TRBD2. With V trimmed by 4 bases and J by 0 bases, 4 bases remained unmatched. This CDR3 region has 16 residues. CDR1 and CDR2 from the germline V gene are SGHRS and YFSETQ. In nucleotides, the CDR3 is TGCGCCAGCAGCAGGACTAGCGGGGGTGACTCCTACGAGCAGTACTTC. Its translation is CASSRTSGGDSYEQYF.

This chain uses TRBV12-5 with TRBJ2-7; D perhaps matches TRBD1 (6 bases). The V and J ends lost 6 bases and 0 bases respectively, with 12 bases between them. The CDR3 contains 14 residues. From germline, CDR1 is LGHNT and CDR2 FRNRAP. CDR3 region: CASGPGQSSYEQYF. DNA of the CDR3: TGTGCTAGTGGACCGGGACAAAGCTCCTACGAGCAGTACTTC.

The V call is TRBV27, the J call TRBJ2-5; 10 nucleotides align to TRBD2. The trim removed 6 bases at V and 6 bases at J, leaving 7 bases unmatched. This CDR3 is 14 amino acids long. Germline assignment: CDR1 MNHEY and CDR2 SMNVEV (reference sequence). DNA for the CDR3: TGTGCCAGCAGGCTAGCGGGGGCCCCGCAGACCCAGTACTTC. Amino acids: CASRLAGAPQTQYF.

The chain is built from TRBV3-1 (or the pseudogene TRBV3-2) and TRBJ1-6; D remains unclear. There are 13 residues in the CDR3. Between the trimmed V and J ends, which lost 4 bases and 7 bases, there was a span of 8 bases. CDR1 and CDR2 from the germline V gene are LGHDT and YNNKEL (reference sequence). CDR3 loop: CASSLGGNSPLHF. The DNA of the CDR3 is TGTGCCAGCAGCCTGGGCGGGAATTCACCCCTCCACTTT.

This clone was counted a single time. The gene calls are TRBV27 and TRBJ1-2; the match to TRBD1 covers 7 bases. With V trimmed by 3 bases and J by 4 bases, 14 bases remained unmatched. Per the germline V gene, CDR1 is MNHEY and CDR2 is SMNVEV (reference sequence). This CDR3 region has 17 residues. The CDR3 nucleotides read TGTGCCAGCAGTTTGACCCCTTTACAGGGGCGATTCTATGGCTACACCTTC. Residues: CASSLTPLQGRFYGYTF.